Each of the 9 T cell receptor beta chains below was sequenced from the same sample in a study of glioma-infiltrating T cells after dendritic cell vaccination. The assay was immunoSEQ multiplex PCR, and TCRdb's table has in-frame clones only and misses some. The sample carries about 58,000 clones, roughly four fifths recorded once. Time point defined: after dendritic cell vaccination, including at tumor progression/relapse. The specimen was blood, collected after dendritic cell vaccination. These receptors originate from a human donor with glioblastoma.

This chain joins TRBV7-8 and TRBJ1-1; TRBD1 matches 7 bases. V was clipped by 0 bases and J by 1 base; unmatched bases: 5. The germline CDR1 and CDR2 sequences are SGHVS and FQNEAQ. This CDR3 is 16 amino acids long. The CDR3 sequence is CASSLAGQGGNTEAFF. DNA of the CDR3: TGTGCCAGCAGCTTAGCGGGGCAGGGGGGGAACACTGAAGCTTTCTTT.

The CDR3 DNA reads as TGCGCCAGCAGTCAATCGGCTGCCCTTAGGAGCCTCTACGAGCAGTACTTC. Its translation: CASSQSAALRSLYEQYF. The chain uses TRBV23-1 and TRBJ2-7, with D unclear. TRBV23-1 is recorded as an ORF, its role being uncertain. Trimming removed 0 bases from V and 3 bases from J, with 18 bases in between. The CDR3 runs to 17 residues.

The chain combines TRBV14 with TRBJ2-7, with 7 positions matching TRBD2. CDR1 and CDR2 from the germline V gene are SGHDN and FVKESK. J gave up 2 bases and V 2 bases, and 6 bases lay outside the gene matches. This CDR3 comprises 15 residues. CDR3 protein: CASSQLSGGAYEQYF. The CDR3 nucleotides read TGTGCCAGCAGCCAATTATCGGGGGGAGCCTACGAGCAGTACTTC.

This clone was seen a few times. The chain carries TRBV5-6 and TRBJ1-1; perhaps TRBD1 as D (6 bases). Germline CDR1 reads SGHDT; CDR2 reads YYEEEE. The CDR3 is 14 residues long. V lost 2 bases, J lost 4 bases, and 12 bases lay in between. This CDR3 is CASSFWGLGTEAFF. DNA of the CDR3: TGTGCCAGCAGCTTCTGGGGGCTGGGCACTGAAGCTTTCTTT.

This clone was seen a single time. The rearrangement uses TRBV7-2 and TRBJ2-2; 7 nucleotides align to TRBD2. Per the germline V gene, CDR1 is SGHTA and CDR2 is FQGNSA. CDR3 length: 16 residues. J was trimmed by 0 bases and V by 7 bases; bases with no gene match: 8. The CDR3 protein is CASTPGGLTNTGELFF. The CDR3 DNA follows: TGTGCCAGCACCCCTGGGGGACTAACGAACACCGGGGAGCTGTTTTTT.

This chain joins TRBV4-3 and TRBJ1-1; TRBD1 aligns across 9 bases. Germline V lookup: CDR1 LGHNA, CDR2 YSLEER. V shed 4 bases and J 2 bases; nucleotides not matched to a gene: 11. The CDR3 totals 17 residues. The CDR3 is CASSLGGTGIYNTEAFF. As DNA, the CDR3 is TGCGCCAGCAGCCTAGGAGGGACAGGGATATACAACACTGAAGCTTTCTTT.

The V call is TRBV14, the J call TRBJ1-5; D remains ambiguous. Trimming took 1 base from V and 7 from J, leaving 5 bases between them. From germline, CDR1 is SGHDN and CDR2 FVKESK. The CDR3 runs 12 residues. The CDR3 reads CASSQGGQPQHF. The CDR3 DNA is TGTGCCAGCAGCCAAGGAGGACAGCCCCAGCATTTT.

The CDR3 spells CATSTKGRGYSPLHF. The CDR3 nucleotides are TGTGCCACCAGCACAAAGGGCAGGGGGTATTCACCCCTCCACTTT. The chain joins TRBV15 to TRBJ1-6, with 7 positions matching TRBD1. Trimming removed 4 bases from V and 8 bases from J; junction bases left unmatched: 8. The germline V gene has CDR1 LNHNV and CDR2 YYDKDF (reference sequence). There are 15 residues in the CDR3.

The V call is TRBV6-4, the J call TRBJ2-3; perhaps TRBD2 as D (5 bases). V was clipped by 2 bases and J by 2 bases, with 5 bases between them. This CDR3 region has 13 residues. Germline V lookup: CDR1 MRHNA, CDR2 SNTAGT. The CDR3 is CASSDLATDTQYF. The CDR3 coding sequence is TGTGCCAGCAGTGACCTAGCCACAGATACGCAGTATTTT.